Listed below are T cell receptor beta chains from one sample, sequenced in a study of monozygotic twins with inflammatory bowel disease. From the 5' RACE reads, TCRdb lists one entry per CDR3 protein and no DNA. This table holds some 150,000 distinct CDR3 sequences. The sample was blood. The receptors originated from a human donor with ulcerative colitis or Crohn's disease, or a healthy co-twin of an affected twin (not recorded which). Both conserved end residues are part of each CDR3.

cdr3_aa cdr3_length j_call v_call
CASSEFRDADEQFF 14 TRBJ2-1 TRBV2
CASSVVATDDEQYF 14 TRBJ2-7 TRBV9
CASRGDRGYTF 11 TRBJ1-2 TRBV6-5
CASSSTGPTDTQYF 14 TRBJ2-3 TRBV5-1
CASSPRGSYGYTF 13 TRBJ1-2 TRBV7-2
CSATDGTVNSPLHF 14 TRBJ1-6 TRBV20-1
CASSVQGLGNEQFF 14 TRBJ2-1 TRBV2
CASSLNGLSSEGGTQYF 17 TRBJ2-5 TRBV18
CASSQIGIEETQYF 14 TRBJ2-5 TRBV4-1
CASSLAGLGGELFF 14 TRBJ2-2 TRBV5-4
CASSLGGGPYEQYF 14 TRBJ2-7 TRBV12-3/TRBV12-4
CASSLRTVYGYTF 13 TRBJ1-2 TRBV12-3/TRBV12-4
CSAIDRGLYEQYF 13 TRBJ2-7 TRBV20-1
CASSRDGTNEKLFF 14 TRBJ1-4 TRBV18
CASSMGRGANVLTF 14 TRBJ2-6 TRBV19